This TCR delta chain was captured in a study of gamma-delta T cells after stem cell transplantation. By frequency in the sample, this clone is medium-sized. TCRdb re-called the RT-PCR reads with CATT. The sample includes 2,800 or so delta-chain clones, 3% to 4% of them seen just once. This TCR was recovered from a human donor. It is not recorded whose cells these are; they may come from a transplant donor. Sample: gamma-delta T cells.

The CDR3 nucleotides are TGTGCCTGTGACACCGTGGGGGCCACCACCGTGACTGGGGGATACGAGTCTTACACCGATAAACTCATCTTT. Translating it yields CACDTVGATTVTGGYESYTDKLIF. This chain uses TRDV2 with TRDJ1; TRDD3 aligns across 13 bases. Looked up from germline, CDR1 is GEAIGNYY and CDR2 is EKD. This CDR3 has 24 residues. Germline trimming cut 0 bases from V and 0 bases from J; bases unmatched to any gene: 24.